This T cell receptor (beta chain) was sequenced for a study of regulatory T cells in long-lasting Graves disease. Findings of the study overall: With a small sample size, accuracy may have been reduced.

Arm-PCR of CDR3 regions and iRepertoire HTBI primers were the basis on which TCR beta libraries were built. MiXCR, run by TCRdb on the multiplex PCR reads, gives a single entry per CDR3 protein. The sample lists approximately 490,000 distinct CDR3 sequences, around 16% occurring once. The sample's time point: newly diagnosed GD, antithyroid drugs for less than 3 months. Making the TCR library involved RNA that had been extracted from PBMCs. This clonotype was recorded a few times. Its antigen is unidentified. The same sample was also used in a study of T cells in Graves' hyperthyroidism and ophthalmopathy. That paper notes: First-round RT-PCR of the TCR CDR3 relied on the HTBI primer set. Ophthalmopathy and stable hyperthyroidism were told apart by a 13 V-J model.

The source was peripheral blood mononuclear cells (PBMCs), collected at new diagnosis, from a patient treated with antithyroid drugs. The sequence was collected from a man aged 35 to 55 with Graves disease.

CDR3 coding DNA: TGTGCCAGCAGTGTAACCAGGGGTGGCAATCAGCCCCAGCATTTT. Translation gives CASSVTRGGNQPQHF. This chain joins TRBV6-2 or TRBV6-3 and TRBJ1-5, with a possible D match to TRBD1 (6 bases). The CDR3 has 15 residues. V lost 5 bases and J lost 2, with 13 bases in between. CDR1 MNHEY and CDR2 SVGEGT come from the germline V gene.